This T cell receptor beta chain was observed in a study of OX40 agonist ivuxolimab in advanced cancers. Points from the study as a whole: A proportion of nonresponders additionally exhibited low normalized T-cell clonal expansion. Clonal expansion was among the lowest in partial responders at 0.1-3.0 mg/kg, especially CD8+. Antigen targets of the expanded peripheral T cells went undetermined.

Germline V gene sequence: CDR1 SGHRS, CDR2 YFSETQ. The CDR3 length is 15 residues. With V trimmed by 2 bases and J by 3 bases, 4 bases remained unmatched. Libraries were prepared by immunoSEQ multiplex PCR; TCRdb keeps only in-frame clonotypes and omits some of them. Counted here are fewer than 100,000 clones, roughly 84% occurring once; the ten biggest clones make up about 5.9%. A note on this clone: Its target is unknown.

The specimen comprised CD4+ or CD8+ T cells sorted from blood, sampled in a trial of the OX40 agonist ivuxolimab. The source of this sequence is an adult with an advanced solid tumor such as melanoma, head and neck, liver or kidney cancer. This chain uses TRBV5-1 with TRBJ1-4; 7 bases agree with TRBD1. The CDR3 DNA is TGCGCCAGCAGCTTTACAGGGGTAGCTAATGAAAAACTGTTTTTT. It translates to CASSFTGVANEKLFF.